This T cell receptor (beta chain) came from a study of naive and memory T cell subsets (dated by TCRdb to about 2017). In terms of the full investigation: In the figure summarizing the skin biopsy and whole blood samples, some ten blood donors, 7 tuberculin skin test biopsies and 3 saline control biopsies were reported. PCR2 was typically a SYBR Green qPCR stopped at a set threshold; low-input samples could instead use end-point PCR (approximately 6 cycles). Skin biopsies were collected from tuberculin skin test sites or from saline-injected control sites and were processed for RNA extraction as previously described. The full study reports these points: TCR sequences were reportedly recovered from both skin biopsy types, with far more TCRs at tuberculin skin test sites. The paper did not give details of skin biopsy collection and RNA processing, instead referencing earlier studies for those details. The larger number of TCRs at tuberculin skin test sites was interpreted as T cell infiltration of a delayed type IV hypersensitivity reaction. The RNA-based method was acknowledged as potentially sensitive to TCR transcript changes with T cell activation and differentiation.

Receptors were amplified or captured by UMI-ligation and nested PCR. The ligated cDNA was amplified in four rounds of PCR with nested alpha and beta constant region primers together with the SP2 primer. TCR RNA was reverse transcribed with SuperScript IV using alpha and beta constant region primers for the blood and skin samples. Using T4 RNA ligase 1, an oligonucleotide carrying both the Illumina SP2 primer and a UMI was ligated onto the 3' end of the cDNA. To prevent hairpin formation, the 12-nucleotide UMI was made up of two random hexamers with an eight-base spacer between them. TCR alpha and beta chain libraries were processed separately from the second PCR onward, with dual indexing for multiplexing. After pooling, the indexed libraries were analyzed by capillary electrophoresis and sequenced on either an Illumina MiSeq or NextSeq. PhiX DNA at about 5-7.5% was added to the libraries to raise base diversity and improve cluster recognition. From the authors' description of their analysis: Demultiplexor pulled UMIs out of read 2, joined the UMIs with the TCR sequence from read 1, and separated reads according to sample indices. Decombinator identified V and J genes and V-J junctions and gave each TCR a five-part identifier that included V and J deletions. Collapsinator used UMIs to correct sequencing errors and PCR amplification heterogeneity, producing a UMI-based abundance for each TCR. CDR3Translator turned identifiers into nucleotide sequence, translated that sequence into amino acids, and pulled out CDR3 regions based on terminal motifs. After normalization to the amount of input RNA, the error-corrected alpha and beta TCR counts from blood and from skin were compared. TCRdb applied fastp at Q25 and MiXCR to the public reads, then kept only in-frame beta chains. Merged by CDR3 protein, the rows form single entries marked with the most common genes and DNA. These V and J calls derive from TCRdb rather than the authors' analysis. A total of around 35,000 distinct CDR3 sequences appear in this sample, 9.5% to 12% of them only once. 3.9% of the sample rests with the top ten.

The table lists this clonotype with a few counts. Its target antigen remains unknown. The input lacks base qualities; no much larger clone sits a single base away. Deletion took 0 bases off V and 3 bases off J, with a span of 10 bases between the germline ends. From a lookup of the germline V gene, CDR1 and CDR2 are SGHRS and YFSETQ. The CDR3 runs 15 amino acids, cysteine and phenylalanine included. Only the CDR3 region is kept as DNA, spanning 45 bases read in frame from base 1. What the treatment or condition label conveys for this sample: skin biopsy from PPD injection site in Mantoux-positive individual. The study reported a robust and sensitive protocol to amplify, sequence and analyze TCRs, based on 3' ligation of a UMI-containing oligonucleotide to TCR cDNA. The tuberculin skin test biopsies were taken from PPD-injected sites in individuals who had a positive Mantoux test. Before reverse transcription, total RNA that had not been cell sorted was treated with RQ1 DNase, with a target input of about 1 to 1,100 ng. Libraries were prepared from skin biopsies and whole blood so that pipeline robustness could be tested in samples in which T cells form a minority population.

The chain is assembled from TRBV5-1 and TRBJ1-5; a tentative D call is TRBD1 (5 bases match). The source is an adult in good health. Sequenced material: skin, taken from a tuberculin skin test site. Here is the DNA: TGCGCCAGCAGCTTGGAAGGGGCGATCAATCAGCCCCAGCATTTT. Its protein is CASSLEGAINQPQHF.